The entry below gives a single T cell receptor (beta chain) sequence along with its context. Germline CDR1 MGHRA, CDR2 YSYEKL. The junction had 2 bases not matched to a gene; V was cut back by 0 bases and J by 4 bases. The CDR3 consists of 17 residues. Original analysis: Reference gene primer amplification gave nucleated cell count estimates. Clones were sequenced by immunoSEQ multiplex PCR, and TCRdb holds only the in-frame ones, with some missing. D and trimming were read from the DNA, whereas the V and J calls and clone size are those reported in that table. Of some 52,000 clones in the sample, 85% to 90% were seen once. The data originate from a study of blood T cell repertoires in COVID-19. Study information: The United States, Italy and Spain provided the acute and convalescent COVID-19 samples. T cells, B-cell-depleted T cells, or PBMCs supplied cDNA or gDNA.

The TCR comes from a human donor in a cohort sampled during active COVID-19. The J gene is TRBJ2-5, the V gene TRBV4-1; 16 positions match TRBD2. The sample consisted of peripheral blood. The CDR3 protein is CASSQEGTSGRGETQYF. Written as DNA, the CDR3 is TGCGCCAGCAGCCAAGAAGGGACTAGCGGGAGGGGAGAGACCCAGTACTTC.